This TCR beta chain emerged from a study of T-cell reconstitution after alpha-beta-depleted transplantation in children. Study-wide points: In some patients, recipient T cells and intrathymic progenitors surviving conditioning explained high day-60 diversity.

This CDR3 comprises 10 residues. The V and J ends lost 1 base and 13 bases respectively, with 8 bases between them. Germline V gene data show CDR1 as DFQATT and CDR2 as SNEGSKA (reference sequence). For TCRbeta, the library was prepared with unique molecular identifiers. Each CDR3 protein is one row after TCRdb ran MiXCR on the PCR reads. The table records 300,000 to 350,000 distinct CDR3 sequences, about 17% of them present only once. In this sample, this clonotype turned up a few times. Its antigen is currently unknown. The input for sequencing was PBMCs, mostly from graft donor cells, taken 360 days after TCRalphabeta/CD19-depleted stem cell transplant. The source of this sequence is a male patient between 2 and 10 years old who had a stem cell transplant for acute lymphoblastic leukemia, so the T cells may come from the graft donor. The rearrangement uses TRBV20-1 and TRBJ2-1; either TRBD1 or TRBD2 may supply D (5 bases each). Here the CDR3 reads CSARVGEQFF. The CDR3 region has the DNA TGCAGTGCTAGAGTGGGGGAACAGTTCTTC.